The clone carrying this T cell receptor beta chain was detected once. The data were obtained in a study of shared clonotypes between healthy human individuals. V shed 4 bases and J 0 bases; nucleotides not matched to a gene: 8. CDR1 is SGHTA, CDR2 FQGNSA, per germline. The CDR3 is made up of 17 amino acids. The data were produced by immunoSEQ multiplex PCR, yet TCRdb's version contains in-frame clones alone and is incomplete. The sample comprises around 2.5 million clones, approximately 93% of which are singletons, and roughly 0.39% rests with the top ten. Sequencing used naive CD4+ T cells from PBMCs. As for subset: CD45RA+ positively selected. This chain connects TRBV7-2 to TRBJ1-5; 8 bases line up with TRBD1. This clonotype was sampled from a young man in good health. Some clones in this sample may be carry-over from other donors' samples. CDR3 sequence reads: CASSSGTGFYSNQPQHF. The CDR3 DNA reads as TGTGCCAGCAGCTCCGGGACAGGCTTTTATAGCAATCAGCCCCAGCATTTT.